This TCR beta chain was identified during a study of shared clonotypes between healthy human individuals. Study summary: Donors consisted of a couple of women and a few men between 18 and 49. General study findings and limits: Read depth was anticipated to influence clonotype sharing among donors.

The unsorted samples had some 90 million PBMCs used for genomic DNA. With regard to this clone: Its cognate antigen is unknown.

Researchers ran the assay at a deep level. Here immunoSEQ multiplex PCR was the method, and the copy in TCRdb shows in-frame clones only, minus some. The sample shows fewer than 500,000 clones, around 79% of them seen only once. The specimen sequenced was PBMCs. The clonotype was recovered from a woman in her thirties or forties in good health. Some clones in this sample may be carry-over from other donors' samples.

Here the CDR3 DNA reads TGTGCCAGCAGCTTGGAGAGGGCCAACTACGAGCAGTACTTC. Amino acid sequence: CASSLERANYEQYF. The rearrangement links TRBV5-5 to TRBJ2-7, with a possible D match to TRBD2 (5 bases). V shed 0 bases and J shed 3 bases, with 10 bases lying between them. Germline V CDR1 and CDR2: SGHKS, YYEKEE (reference sequence). The CDR3 sequence is 14 residues long. Variable domain in full (rest from reference TRBV5-5 and TRBJ2-7): DAGVTQSPTHLIKTRGQQVTLRCSPISGHKSVSWYQQVLGQGPQFIFQYYEKEERGRGNFPDRFSARQFPNYSSELNVNALLLGDSALYLCASSLERANYEQYFGPGTRLTVT.